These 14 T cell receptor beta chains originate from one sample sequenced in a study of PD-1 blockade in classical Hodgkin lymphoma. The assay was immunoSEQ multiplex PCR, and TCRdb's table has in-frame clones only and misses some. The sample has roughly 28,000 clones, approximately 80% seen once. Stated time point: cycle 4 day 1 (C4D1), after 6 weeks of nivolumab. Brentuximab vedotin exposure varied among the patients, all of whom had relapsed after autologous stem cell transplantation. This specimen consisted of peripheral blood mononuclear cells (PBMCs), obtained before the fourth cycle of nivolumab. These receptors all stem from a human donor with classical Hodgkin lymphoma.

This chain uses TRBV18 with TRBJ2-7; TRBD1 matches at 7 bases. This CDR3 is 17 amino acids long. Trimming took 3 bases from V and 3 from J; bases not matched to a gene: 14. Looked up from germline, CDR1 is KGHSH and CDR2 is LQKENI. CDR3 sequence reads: CASSPSIRDSNHYEQYF. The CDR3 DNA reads TGTGCCAGCTCACCGAGTATACGGGACAGCAATCACTACGAGCAGTACTTC.

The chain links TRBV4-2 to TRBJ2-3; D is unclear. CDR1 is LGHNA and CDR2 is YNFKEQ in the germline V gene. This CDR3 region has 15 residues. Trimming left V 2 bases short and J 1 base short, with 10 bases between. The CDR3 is CASSQTPYGTDTQYF. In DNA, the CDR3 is TGTGCCAGCAGCCAAACCCCATACGGCACAGATACGCAGTATTTT.

CDR3 coding DNA: TGTGCCAGCAGCCGCGGGACAACGGCTTTCTTT. Its translation is CASSRGTTAFF. This chain joins TRBV6-5 and TRBJ1-1; tentative D call: TRBD1 (6 bases). Trimming removed 6 bases from V and 11 bases from J, with 13 bases in between. The germline V gene encodes CDR1 MNHEY and CDR2 SVGAGI. The CDR3 covers 11 residues.

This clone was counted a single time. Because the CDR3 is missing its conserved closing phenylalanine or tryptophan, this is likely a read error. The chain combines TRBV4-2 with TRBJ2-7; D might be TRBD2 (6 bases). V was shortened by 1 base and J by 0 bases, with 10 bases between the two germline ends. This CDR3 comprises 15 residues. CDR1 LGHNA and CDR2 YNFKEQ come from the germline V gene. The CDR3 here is CASSQGGSGSYEQYL. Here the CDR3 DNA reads TGTGCCAGCAGCCAAGGCGGTAGCGGCTCCTACGAGCAGTACCTC.

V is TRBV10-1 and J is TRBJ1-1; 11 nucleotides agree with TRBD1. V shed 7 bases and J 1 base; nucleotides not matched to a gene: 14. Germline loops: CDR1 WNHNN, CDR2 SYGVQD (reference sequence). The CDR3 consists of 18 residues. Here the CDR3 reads CASKPGTSGTGGNTEAFF. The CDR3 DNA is TGCGCCAGCAAACCTGGGACTTCGGGGACAGGGGGGAACACTGAAGCTTTCTTT.

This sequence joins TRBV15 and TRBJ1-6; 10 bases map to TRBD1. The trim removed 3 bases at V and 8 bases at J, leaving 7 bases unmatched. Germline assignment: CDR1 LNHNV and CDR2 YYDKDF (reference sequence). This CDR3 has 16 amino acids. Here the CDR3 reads CATSSALTGGDSPLHF. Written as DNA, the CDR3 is TGTGCCACCAGCAGTGCCCTGACAGGGGGCGATTCACCCCTCCACTTT.

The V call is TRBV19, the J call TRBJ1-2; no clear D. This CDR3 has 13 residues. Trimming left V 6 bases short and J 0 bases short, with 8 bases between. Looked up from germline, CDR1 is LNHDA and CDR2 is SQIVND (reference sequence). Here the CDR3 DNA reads TGTGCCAGTAGAGTGGGCACTAACTATGGCTACACCTTC. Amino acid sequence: CASRVGTNYGYTF.

The CDR3 sequence: CASSSTGTSVIQETQYF. CDR3 coding DNA: TGTGCCAGCAGCTCCACCGGGACTAGCGTTATCCAAGAGACCCAGTACTTC. The chain has TRBV5-4 and TRBJ2-5; 10 bases fit TRBD2. The CDR3 sequence is 17 residues long. After removal of 3 bases from V and 1 base from J, the junction contained 9 bases not matched to a gene. Germline V lookup: CDR1 SGHNT, CDR2 YYREEE (reference sequence).

The CDR3 DNA follows: TGTGCCAGCATCACTCTCCATCGGGCAGAGCAGTGGGATGGCTACACCTTC. Amino acids: CASITLHRAEQWDGYTF. This rearrangement joins TRBV2 to TRBJ1-2; D is undetermined. The CDR3 contains 17 residues. Germline V lookup: CDR1 SNHLY, CDR2 FYNNEI. The V end lost 7 bases, the J end lost 6 bases, and 27 bases lay between the germline ends.

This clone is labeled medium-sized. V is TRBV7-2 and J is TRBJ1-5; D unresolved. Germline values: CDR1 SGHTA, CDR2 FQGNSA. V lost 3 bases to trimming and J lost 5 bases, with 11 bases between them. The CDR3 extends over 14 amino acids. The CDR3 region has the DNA TGTGCCAGCAGCTTGTCGCGGGCGCATCAGCCCCAGCATTTT. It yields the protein CASSLSRAHQPQHF.

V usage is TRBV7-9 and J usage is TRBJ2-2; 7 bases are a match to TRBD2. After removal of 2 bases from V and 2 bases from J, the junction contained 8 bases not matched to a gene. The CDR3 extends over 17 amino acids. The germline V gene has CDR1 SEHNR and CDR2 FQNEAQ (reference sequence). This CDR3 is CASSLPFRGGNTGELFF. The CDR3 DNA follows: TGTGCCAGCAGCTTACCCTTTCGCGGGGGAAACACCGGGGAGCTGTTTTTT.

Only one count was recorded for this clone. Written as DNA, the CDR3 is TGTGCCAGCAGTTTAGTTAATCCAGGGGACTATGGCTACACCTTC. Protein: CASSLVNPGDYGYTF. This rearrangement joins TRBV28 to TRBJ1-2; TRBD1 is a possible D gene (6 bases). Trimming took off 2 bases at V and 3 bases at J, with 13 bases between the two ends. Germline lookup yields CDR1 MDHEN and CDR2 SYDVKM. The CDR3 has 15 amino acids.

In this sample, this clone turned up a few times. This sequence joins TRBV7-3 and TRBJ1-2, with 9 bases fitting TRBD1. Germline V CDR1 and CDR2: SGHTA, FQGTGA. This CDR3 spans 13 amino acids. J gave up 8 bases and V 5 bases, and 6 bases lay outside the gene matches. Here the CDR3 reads CASSRDRVGGYTF. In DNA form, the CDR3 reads TGTGCCAGCAGCCGGGACAGGGTCGGAGGCTACACCTTC.

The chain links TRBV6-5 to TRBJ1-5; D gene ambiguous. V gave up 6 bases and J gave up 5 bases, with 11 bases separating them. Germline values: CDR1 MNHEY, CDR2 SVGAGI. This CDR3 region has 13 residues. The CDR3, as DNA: TGTGCCAGCAGCGACCTCAGCGATCAGCCCCAGCATTTT. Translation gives CASSDLSDQPQHF.